What follows are 30 T cell receptor beta chains derived from one specimen sequenced in a study of T cell clonotyping in hematopoietic cell transplantation. The table came from immunoSEQ multiplex PCR; TCRdb's copy has only in-frame clones and leaves some out. The sample comprises several thousand clones, 85% to 90% of which are singletons, and roughly 28% rests with the top ten. This specimen was peripheral blood mononuclear cells, taken 100 days after allogeneic stem cell transplant. These receptors originate from a male patient aged 70-85 years who had an allogeneic stem cell transplant from an unrelated donor, so T cells may come from the graft donor. Some clones in this sample may be carry-over from other donors' samples.

The J gene is TRBJ1-5, the V gene TRBV6-6, with D perhaps matching TRBD1 (5 bases). This CDR3 is built from 12 residues. With 8 bases removed from V and 2 bases from J, the gap between germline ends came to 7 bases. The V gene's germline CDR1 is MNHNY and CDR2 SVGAGI (reference sequence). The CDR3 DNA sequence: TGTGCCAGCCAGGGAGGCAATCAGCCCCAGCATTTT. Translating it yields CASQGGNQPQHF.

The chain is built from TRBV2 and TRBJ2-1; no reliable D call. Per the germline V gene, CDR1 is SNHLY and CDR2 is FYNNEI. The CDR3 spans 11 residues. V dropped 6 bases and J dropped 3 bases, with 3 bases sitting between them. CDR3 DNA: TGTGCCAGCAGCTACTACAATGAGCAGTTCTTC. It specifies CASSYYNEQFF.

The CDR3 here is CASSFQIRGGVEAFF. The CDR3 DNA reads as TGTGCCAGCAGCTTTCAGATCCGGGGAGGAGTGGAAGCTTTCTTT. J is TRBJ1-1 and V is TRBV7-8; no clear D gene. Per the germline V gene, CDR1 is SGHVS and CDR2 is FQNEAQ. This CDR3 has 15 amino acids. Trimming left V 3 bases short and J 8 bases short, with 19 bases between.

The chain employs TRBV29-1 and TRBJ2-3; D not certain. Trimming shortened V by 1 base and J by 1 base, and 6 bases separated the two germline ends. Germline V gives CDR1 SQVTM, CDR2 ANQGSEA. The CDR3 spans 13 residues. CDR3 coding DNA: TGCAGCGTTGAAGTTTCTGGCACAGATACGCAGTATTTT. Translating gives CSVEVSGTDTQYF.

The V gene is TRBV2, the J gene TRBJ2-2, with 11 bases that match TRBD2. The CDR3 covers 16 residues. J was trimmed by 6 bases and V by 4 bases; bases with no gene match: 7. Germline V CDR1 and CDR2: SNHLY, FYNNEI. CDR3 protein: CASSGRLAGLPGELFF. The CDR3 DNA reads TGTGCCAGCAGTGGCCGACTAGCGGGACTCCCCGGGGAGCTGTTTTTT.

The V call is TRBV2, the J call TRBJ2-5, with TRBD1 matching over 12 bases. The germline CDR1 and CDR2 sequences are SNHLY and FYNNEI. The CDR3 length is 15 residues. V trimming: 10 bases; J trimming: 5 bases; junction bases outside the gene matches: 11. The CDR3 spells CATSPGQGAPETQYF. CDR3 sequence (DNA): TGTGCCACGTCTCCGGGACAGGGGGCACCGGAGACCCAGTACTTC.

This chain connects TRBV6-1 to TRBJ1-4; TRBD1 aligns across 8 bases. This CDR3 spans 14 amino acids. The germline CDR1 and CDR2 sequences are MNHNS and SASEGT. Trimming took 3 bases from V and 8 from J; bases not matched to a gene: 5. CDR3 bases: TGTGCCAGCAGTGACCCCAGGGGGCACGAAAAACTGTTTTTT. As protein: CASSDPRGHEKLFF.

This chain links TRBV7-2 with TRBJ2-7; D is unresolved. Germline V lookup: CDR1 SGHTA, CDR2 FQGNSA. The CDR3 runs to 14 residues. V was shortened by 2 bases and J by 6 bases, with 14 bases between the two germline ends. CDR3 region: CASSLTVLVSEQYF. The CDR3 DNA is TGTGCCAGCAGCTTAACCGTTCTTGTCTCCGAGCAGTACTTC.

V usage is TRBV7-9 and J usage is TRBJ2-7, with 9 bases lining up with TRBD1. The CDR3 length is 15 residues. Germline-derived CDR1 and CDR2 are SEHNR and FQNEAQ (reference sequence). Losses at the gene ends were 2 bases for V and 3 bases for J; bases not matched to a gene: 5. In DNA form, the CDR3 reads TGTGCCAGCAGCTTACCTCGACAGGGGGTCTACGAGCAGTACTTC. This sequence encodes CASSLPRQGVYEQYF. Full variable domain (outside the CDR3, taken from reference TRBV7-9 and TRBJ2-7): DTGVSQNPRHKITKRGQNVTFRCDPISEHNRLYWYRQTLGQGPEFLTYFQNEAQLEKSRLLSDRFSAERPKGSFSTLEIQRTEQGDSAMYLCASSLPRQGVYEQYFGPGTRLTVT.

V and J are TRBV6-1 and TRBJ1-1; D might be TRBD1 (5 bases). Trimming removed 0 bases from V and 4 bases from J, with 15 bases in between. This CDR3 contains 16 residues. Looked up from germline, CDR1 is MNHNS and CDR2 is SASEGT. CDR3 coding DNA: TGTGCCAGCAGTGAAGCACCTGCCAGGGCTCGCACTGAAGCTTTCTTT. It specifies CASSEAPARARTEAFF.

The CDR3 nucleotides are TGTGCCAGCAGCGGGAACAGACTGAACACTGAAGCTTTCTTT. Encoded protein: CASSGNRLNTEAFF. The rearrangement links TRBV7-8 to TRBJ1-1; D remains ambiguous. From germline, CDR1 is SGHVS and CDR2 FQNEAQ. The ends were cut back, 5 bases at V and 0 bases at J, with 10 bases in the middle. The CDR3 is 14 amino acids.

This clone was observed a single time. This chain connects TRBV4-3 to TRBJ2-2; 7 nucleotides agree with TRBD2. The CDR3 is 16 residues long. The germline CDR1 and CDR2 sequences are LGHNA and YSLEER. The ends lost 1 base at V and 5 bases at J; junction bases unmatched: 7. The CDR3 sequence: CASSQVWGGETGELFF. DNA of the CDR3: TGCGCCAGCAGCCAAGTCTGGGGAGGGGAGACCGGGGAGCTGTTTTTT.

The rearrangement links TRBV5-6 to TRBJ1-4, with D perhaps matching TRBD1 (6 bases). Germline V gene sequence: CDR1 SGHDT, CDR2 YYEEEE. This CDR3 contains 14 residues. The V and J ends lost 3 bases and 5 bases respectively, with 11 bases between them. The CDR3 sequence is CASSSGHHNEKLFF. The CDR3 coding sequence is TGTGCCAGCAGCTCGGGACACCACAATGAAAAACTGTTTTTT. The full variable domain, rest sourced from reference TRBV5-6 and TRBJ1-4, is DAGVTQSPTHLIKTRGQQVTLRCSPKSGHDTVSWYQQALGQGPQFIFQYYEEEERQRGNFPDRFSGHQFPNYSSELNVNALLLGDSALYLCASSSGHHNEKLFFGSGTQLSVL.

This clone ranks as large. V is TRBV2 and J is TRBJ2-7; TRBD2 is a possible D gene (5 bases). CDR3 length: 16 residues. Germline V gene lookup returns CDR1 SNHLY and CDR2 FYNNEI. Trimming stripped 2 bases from V and 0 bases from J, with 14 bases between. In nucleotides, the CDR3 is TGTGCCAGCAGTGAAATGGAGGAAGAGGGCTCCTACGAGCAGTACTTC. It encodes CASSEMEEEGSYEQYF.

The chain uses TRBV30 and TRBJ2-5; TRBD2 aligns across 11 bases. Trimming cost V 0 bases and J 5 bases; bases outside gene matches: 11. Germline V CDR1 and CDR2: GTSNPN, SVGIG (reference sequence). The CDR3 spans 17 residues. DNA of the CDR3: TGTGCCTGGAGTGTACCTATCCTAGCGGGAGGAGGTGAGACCCAGTACTTC. Protein: CAWSVPILAGGGETQYF.

The chain is built from TRBV30 and TRBJ1-4, with 8 bases identical to TRBD1. Trimming cost V 4 bases and J 7 bases; bases outside gene matches: 11. CDR1 is GTSNPN, CDR2 SVGIG, per germline (reference sequence). The CDR3 has 15 residues. The CDR3 DNA reads as TGTGCCTGGACTCCCTCGGACAGGGTGGCTGAAAAACTGTTTTTT. It specifies CAWTPSDRVAEKLFF. The full variable domain, completed using reference TRBV30 and TRBJ1-4, is SQTIHQWPATLVQPVGSPLSLECTVEGTSNPNLYWYRQAAGRGLQLLFYSVGIGQISSEVPQNLSASRPQDRQFILSSKKLLLSDSGFYLCAWTPSDRVAEKLFFGSGTQLSVL.

The rearrangement joins TRBV6-5 to TRBJ2-7; 11 bases are a match to TRBD1. The CDR3 loop spans 15 amino acids. CDR1 and CDR2 from the germline V gene are MNHEY and SVGAGI. J was trimmed by 3 bases and V by 4 bases; bases with no gene match: 5. The CDR3 region is CASSFLGTGGYEQYF. The CDR3, as DNA: TGTGCCAGCAGTTTCTTAGGGACAGGGGGCTACGAGCAGTACTTC.

The genes are TRBV2 and TRBJ1-1; D perhaps matches TRBD1 (5 bases). This CDR3 has 13 amino acids. V lost 6 bases and J 0 bases, leaving 8 bases between the germline ends. Germline V gene lookup returns CDR1 SNHLY and CDR2 FYNNEI. CDR3 region: CASRQQVNTEAFF. The CDR3 nucleotides are TGTGCCAGCAGGCAACAGGTGAACACTGAAGCTTTCTTT.

This chain joins TRBV28 and TRBJ2-1, with 10 bases aligning to TRBD2. From germline, CDR1 is MDHEN and CDR2 SYDVKM. The CDR3 sequence is 15 residues long. V lost 6 bases, J lost 5 bases, and 7 bases stayed unmatched. For the CDR3, the DNA is TGTGCCAGCAGCCCTCTAGCGGGAGCCCACAATGAGCAGTTCTTC. Its protein product is CASSPLAGAHNEQFF.

This clone has a single count. The J gene is TRBJ2-3, the V gene TRBV28; D gene unclear. There are 13 residues in the CDR3. V was clipped by 6 bases and J by 6 bases, with 13 bases between them. Germline V gives CDR1 MDHEN, CDR2 SYDVKM. DNA for the CDR3: TGTGCCAGCAGCCCCCGGGCCGGCGATACGCAGTATTTT. Its protein product is CASSPRAGDTQYF.

The CDR3 coding sequence is TGTGCCAGCAGTTTATCGGGTACCCCTGAGCAGTTCTTC. Translated: CASSLSGTPEQFF. The gene calls are TRBV27 and TRBJ2-1; D gene unclear. Germline CDR1 is MNHEY and CDR2 is SMNVEV (reference sequence). CDR3 length equals 13 residues. V dropped 0 bases and J dropped 9 bases, with 9 bases sitting between them.

The rearrangement joins TRBV27 to TRBJ2-1, with D hard to call. The CDR3 covers 13 residues. Between the trimmed V and J ends, which lost 2 bases and 5 bases, there was a span of 7 bases. Germline assignment: CDR1 MNHEY and CDR2 SMNVEV (reference sequence). In nucleotides, the CDR3 is TGTGCCAGCAGTTTACAGCAGGACAATGAGCAGTTCTTC. Its protein product is CASSLQQDNEQFF.

J is TRBJ1-2 and V is TRBV30; 8 bases align to TRBD1. In germline, CDR1 is GTSNPN, CDR2 SVGIG (reference sequence). V dropped 3 bases and J dropped 7; count of bases not matched to a gene: 4. CDR3 length: 12 residues. DNA of the CDR3: TGTGCCTGGAGCCCAGGGGGCGGTGGCTACACCTTC. Residues: CAWSPGGGGYTF.

This chain links TRBV5-1 with TRBJ1-1, with 8 bases that match TRBD1. Germline V gives CDR1 SGHRS, CDR2 YFSETQ. V gave up 2 bases and J gave up 3 bases; unmatched junction bases: 6. The CDR3 is 15 amino acids. CDR3 coding DNA: TGCGCCAGCAGCTTACAGGGGGGAGGCGACACTGAAGCTTTCTTT. Translation gives CASSLQGGGDTEAFF.

The chain carries TRBV7-3 and TRBJ1-1; D gene ambiguous. The germline V and J ends were trimmed by 4 bases and 1 base, with 7 bases remaining between them. The CDR3 is 13 residues long. The germline V gene encodes CDR1 SGHTA and CDR2 FQGTGA. The CDR3 loop reads CASSSTKNTEAFF. CDR3 coding DNA: TGTGCCAGCAGCTCAACGAAGAACACTGAAGCTTTCTTT.

V gene TRBV6-5 combines with J gene TRBJ2-5; 8 bases are shared with TRBD2. The germline V gene encodes CDR1 MNHEY and CDR2 SVGAGI. This CDR3 has 16 residues. V dropped 0 bases and J dropped 0; count of bases not matched to a gene: 3. DNA of the CDR3: TGTGCCAGCAGTTACTCTATAGCGGGGAACCAAGAGACCCAGTACTTC. Protein product: CASSYSIAGNQETQYF.

This rearrangement joins TRBV19 to TRBJ1-5, with D possibly matching TRBD1 (5 bases). Per the germline V gene, CDR1 is LNHDA and CDR2 is SQIVND (reference sequence). The CDR3 runs 16 residues. V shed 8 bases and J shed 0 bases, with 17 bases lying between them. The CDR3 region has the DNA TGTGCCAGTCAAAGACAGCACCTCAATAGCAATCAGCCCCAGCATTTT. Protein: CASQRQHLNSNQPQHF. Complete variable domain (other parts from reference TRBV19 and TRBJ1-5): DGGITQSPKYLFRKEGQNVTLSCEQNLNHDAMYWYRQDPGQGLRLIYYSQIVNDFQKGDIAEGYSVSREKKESFPLTVTSAQKNPTAFYLCASQRQHLNSNQPQHFGDGTRLSIL.

This rearrangement joins TRBV4-1 to TRBJ1-2, with 7 bases aligning to TRBD1. CDR3 length: 18 amino acids. Germline trimming cut 3 bases from V and 0 bases from J; bases unmatched to any gene: 13. Germline V lookup: CDR1 MGHRA, CDR2 YSYEKL. CDR3 region: CASSHIIQRGRANYGYTF. The CDR3 DNA reads as TGCGCCAGCAGCCACATAATACAAAGGGGGCGAGCTAACTATGGCTACACCTTC.

This chain joins TRBV6-1 and TRBJ2-7, with D possibly matching TRBD1 (5 bases). Trimming removed 4 bases from V and 7 bases from J, with 14 bases in between. CDR1 and CDR2 (germline): MNHNS, SASEGT. This CDR3 contains 13 residues. DNA for the CDR3: TGTGCCAGCAGTGTCCAGGGCTGGGGTGAGCAGTACTTC. Translating it yields CASSVQGWGEQYF.

This clone has a handful of counts. The chain joins TRBV7-9 to TRBJ2-2; 9 bases map to TRBD1. The CDR3 is 14 residues long. The ends lost 5 bases at V and 9 bases at J; junction bases unmatched: 7. Germline assignment: CDR1 SEHNR and CDR2 FQNEAQ (reference sequence). DNA for the CDR3: TGTGCCAGCAGCCTGGACAGGGGCGGACGGGAGCTGTTTTTT. It codes for CASSLDRGGRELFF.